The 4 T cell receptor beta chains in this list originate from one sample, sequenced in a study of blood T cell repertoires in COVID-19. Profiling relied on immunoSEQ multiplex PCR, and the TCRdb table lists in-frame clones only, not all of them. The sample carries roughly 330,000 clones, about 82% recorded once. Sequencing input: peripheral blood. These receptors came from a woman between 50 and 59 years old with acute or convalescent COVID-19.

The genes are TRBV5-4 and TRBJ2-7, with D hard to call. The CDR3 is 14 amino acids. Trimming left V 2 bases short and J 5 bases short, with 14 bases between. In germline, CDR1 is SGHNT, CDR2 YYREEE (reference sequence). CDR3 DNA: TGTGCCAGCAGCTTAGGTGACCGGGTTCACGAGCAGTACTTC. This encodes CASSLGDRVHEQYF.

CDR3: CASRKLAGTDTQYF. CDR3 DNA: TGTGCCAGCAGGAAACTAGCGGGGACAGATACGCAGTATTTT. This chain uses TRBV28 with TRBJ2-3, with 10 bases matching TRBD2. The CDR3 sequence is 14 residues long. Trimming removed 6 bases from V and 3 bases from J; junction bases left unmatched: 3. Germline CDR1 MDHEN, CDR2 SYDVKM.

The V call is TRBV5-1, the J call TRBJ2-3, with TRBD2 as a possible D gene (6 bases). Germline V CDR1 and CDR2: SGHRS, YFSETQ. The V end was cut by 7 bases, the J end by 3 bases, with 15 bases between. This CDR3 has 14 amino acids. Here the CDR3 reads CASLRGPTTDTQYF. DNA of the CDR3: TGCGCCAGCCTGCGGGGACCCACGACAGATACGCAGTATTTT.

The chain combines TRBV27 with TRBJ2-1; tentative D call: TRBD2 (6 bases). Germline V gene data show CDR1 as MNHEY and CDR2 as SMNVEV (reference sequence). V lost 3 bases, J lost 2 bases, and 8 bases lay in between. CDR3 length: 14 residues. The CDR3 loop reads CASSFSSAYNEQFF. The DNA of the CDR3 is TGTGCCAGCAGTTTTTCTAGCGCCTACAATGAGCAGTTCTTC.